This is a list of T cell receptor beta chains from one sample in a study of T cell responses to AZD1222 COVID-19 vaccine. Generated by immunoSEQ multiplex PCR, the TCRdb table keeps only in-frame clones and is missing some. The table includes some 130,000 clones, 93% detected once. The source was peripheral blood, collected on day 0 of AZD1222 vaccination. These receptors originate from an adult in good health. Each CDR3 is given with its conserved first and last residue. A D gene is named only where the DNA matches it firmly. Rows give clone size only sometimes, using once, few, many, or a class for an expanded clone.

>TRBV5-1|.|TRBD1|TRBJ2-2
CASSRGDREGTGELFF
TGCGCCAGCAGCCGGGGGGACAGGGAAGGGACCGGGGAGCTGTTTTTT
>TRBV6-6|.|TRBD2|TRBJ2-7
CASSWTSEYGEQYF
TGTGCCAGCAGTTGGACTAGCGAGTATGGCGAGCAGTACTTC
>TRBV5-1|.|.|TRBJ1-1
CASSLVSFTEAFF
TGCGCCAGCAGCTTGGTGTCATTCACTGAAGCTTTCTTT
>TRBV7-9|.|.|TRBJ1-5
CASSLGQGNQPQHF
TGTGCCAGCAGCTTAGGGCAGGGGAATCAGCCCCAGCATTTT
>TRBV7-2|.|.|TRBJ2-4
CASQPGAGNRHIQYF
TGTGCCAGCCAACCGGGTGCGGGAAATCGTCACATTCAGTACTTC
>TRBV5-5|.|TRBD1|TRBJ1-3
CASSTGTGGRGNTIYF
TGTGCCAGCAGCACAGGGACAGGGGGCAGAGGAAACACCATATATTTT
>TRBV2|.|.|TRBJ2-1
CASSELWGNEQFF
TGTGCCAGCAGTGAACTCTGGGGGAATGAGCAGTTCTTC
>TRBV28|once|.|TRBJ2-3
CASSWAYTSTDTQYF
TGTGCCAGCAGTTGGGCGTACACTAGCACAGATACGCAGTATTTT
>TRBV28|.|TRBD2|TRBJ2-1
CASRPWGLAGGKTHEQFF
TGTGCCAGCCGACCTTGGGGACTAGCGGGAGGAAAAACCCATGAGCAGTTCTTC
>TRBV7-9|.|TRBD1|TRBJ2-7
CASSDRTGQWSQQYF
TGTGCCAGCAGTGACCGGACAGGTCAATGGTCCCAGCAGTACTTC
>TRBV7-8|.|.|TRBJ1-3
CASRRESSGNTIYF
TGTGCCAGCCGACGGGAAAGCTCTGGAAACACCATATATTTT
>TRBV19|.|.|TRBJ1-1
CASNSRVNTEAFF
TGTGCCAGTAACAGTAGGGTTAACACTGAAGCTTTCTTT
>TRBV30|.|.|TRBJ2-7
CAWWGRGREQYF
TGTGCCTGGTGGGGCCGGGGTCGCGAGCAGTACTTC
>TRBV12-1|.|.|TRBJ2-3
CASPRGAEGDTDTQYF
TGTGCCAGCCCCCGAGGGGCAGAAGGTGACACAGATACGCAGTATTTT
>TRBV19|once|.|TRBJ1-3
CASRISSGNTIYF
TGTGCCAGTAGGATCTCTTCTGGAAACACCATATATTTT
>TRBV6-4|.|.|TRBJ1-1
CASSDSSQGNTEAFF
TGTGCCAGCAGTGACTCGAGCCAGGGGAACACTGAAGCTTTCTTT
>TRBV27|once|TRBD1|TRBJ1-5
CASSSLQGSSAPQHF
TGTGCCAGCAGTTCCCTACAGGGGTCATCAGCTCCCCAGCATTTT
>TRBV24-1|.|.|TRBJ1-2
CATGTPYGYTF
TGTGCCACCGGGACACCCTATGGCTACACCTTC
>TRBV9|.|.|TRBJ2-2
CASSVATGGGTGELFF
TGTGCCAGCAGCGTAGCTACGGGGGGCGGGACCGGGGAGCTGTTTTTT
>TRBV6-5|.|.|TRBJ1-2
CASSYSPIKGYTF
TGTGCCAGCAGTTACTCGCCTATAAAAGGCTACACCTTC
>TRBV2|.|TRBD1|TRBJ1-6
CASSLGQGIHSPLHF
TGTGCCAGCAGTCTGGGACAGGGTATACATTCACCCCTCCACTTT
>TRBV29-1|.|TRBD2|TRBJ2-1
CSVAGGPGNEQFF
TGCAGCGTAGCGGGAGGGCCGGGTAATGAGCAGTTCTTC
>TRBV27|.|.|TRBJ2-1
CASRIGGSSYNEQFF
TGTGCCAGCAGAATAGGGGGTAGCTCCTACAATGAGCAGTTCTTC
>TRBV19|few|TRBD1|TRBJ1-3
CASSRGQNSGNTIYF
TGTGCCAGTAGTAGGGGACAGAACTCTGGAAACACCATATATTTT
>TRBV10-1|.|.|TRBJ1-1
CASSPRENTEAFF
TGCGCCAGCAGTCCTCGGGAGAACACTGAAGCTTTCTTT
>TRBV5-1|.|.|TRBJ1-4
CASSLDRDGEKLFF
TGCGCCAGCAGCTTGGACAGGGATGGGGAAAAACTGTTTTTT
>TRBV5-6|.|.|TRBJ1-1
CASSFGDWNTEAFF
TGTGCCAGCAGCTTTGGTGACTGGAACACTGAAGCTTTCTTT
>TRBV28|.|.|TRBJ1-5
CAFGQPQHF
TGTGCCTTCGGGCAGCCCCAGCATTTT
>TRBV6-4|.|.|TRBJ1-1
CAAEGSEAFF
TGTGCCGCCGAAGGCTCTGAAGCTTTCTTT
>TRBV7-9|.|.|TRBJ1-1
CASSLGGGQNTEAFF
TGTGCCAGCAGCTTAGGTGGGGGCCAGAACACTGAAGCTTTCTTT
>TRBV4-2|.|TRBD1|TRBJ1-1
CASSQTGTANTEAFF
TGTGCCAGCAGCCAGACCGGGACAGCGAACACTGAAGCTTTCTTT
>TRBV7-2|.|.|TRBJ1-3
CASSLAGRGPGNTIYF
TGTGCCAGCAGCTTAGCAGGCAGGGGCCCTGGAAACACCATATATTTT